Ten or more counts support the clone carrying this T cell receptor (beta chain). What it binds is not known. Every cDNA TCR molecule received its own unique molecular identifier. TCRdb independently ran MiXCR on the 5' RACE reads; one entry per CDR3 protein. In the table there are under 15,000 distinct CDR3 sequences, more than 5.5% of which are singletons. The V segment lost 4 bases and the J segment 4 bases; nucleotides outside the gene matches: 9. The CDR3 totals 16 residues. Germline V gene data show CDR1 as MGHDK and CDR2 as SYGVNS. Time point reported: sample taken at primary tumor resection. Donors were over 70 untreated early-stage non-small cell lung cancer patients. The sequenced material consisted of unsorted whole RNA from tumor, nontumor lung or frozen PBMC. These data come from a study of spatial heterogeneity in lung cancer. Overall study results and limits: Ubiquitous and regional expanded TCR counts correlated with ubiquitous and regional nonsynonymous mutations, respectively. Expanded alpha and beta TCR counts within tumors tracked tumor mutation counts.

The chain links TRBV25-1 to TRBJ2-1; the match to TRBD2 covers 8 bases. The TCR originated in a female donor with early-stage non-small cell lung cancer. The material sequenced was lung tumor tissue, taken at surgery. The CDR3 nucleotides read TGTGCCAGCAGTGGTAGGGGCGGGGGGCAATACAATGAGCAGTTCTTC. It yields the protein CASSGRGGGQYNEQFF.